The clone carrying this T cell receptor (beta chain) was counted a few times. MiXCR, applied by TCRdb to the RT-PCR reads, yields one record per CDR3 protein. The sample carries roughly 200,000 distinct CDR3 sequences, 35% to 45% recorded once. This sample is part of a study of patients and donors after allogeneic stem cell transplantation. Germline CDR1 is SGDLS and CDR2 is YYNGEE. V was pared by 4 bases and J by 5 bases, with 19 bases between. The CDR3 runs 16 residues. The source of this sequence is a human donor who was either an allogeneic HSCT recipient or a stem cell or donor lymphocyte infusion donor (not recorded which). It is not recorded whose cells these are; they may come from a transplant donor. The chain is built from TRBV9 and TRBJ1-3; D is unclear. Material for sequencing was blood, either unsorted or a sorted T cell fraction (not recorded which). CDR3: CASSPVTAVKRNTIYF. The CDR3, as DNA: TGTGCCAGCAGCCCAGTCACGGCAGTTAAGAGAAACACCATATATTTT.